This T cell receptor beta chain was sequenced for a study of T cells in Graves' hyperthyroidism and ophthalmopathy. Broader study findings: Median prediction lead before ophthalmopathy onset was 5 to 7.5 months with the model.

This clonotype came up many times. Its antigen is currently unknown. Amplified regions were TCR beta CDR3 sequences from RNA transcripts. HTBI primers were used for first-round RT-PCR of the TCR CDR3. MiXCR, run by TCRdb on the multiplex PCR reads, gives a single entry per CDR3 protein. The sample has about 560,000 distinct CDR3 sequences; more than 15% are singletons. When ophthalmopathy did not progress within 18 months, Graves' hyperthyroidism was considered stable. Each 10 ml fresh peripheral blood draw supplied the PBMCs. Specimen: blood. The origin of this receptor is a woman aged 25 to 39 with Graves' hyperthyroidism.

The CDR3 region is CASRFAGTANTEAFF. Here the CDR3 DNA reads TGTGCCAGCAGATTTGCCGGGACCGCGAACACTGAAGCTTTCTTT. V usage is TRBV2 and J usage is TRBJ1-1, with a tentative D call TRBD1 (5 bases). CDR1 and CDR2 from the germline V gene are SNHLY and FYNNEI. The CDR3 totals 15 residues. The V and J ends lost 6 bases and 1 base respectively, with 15 bases between them.